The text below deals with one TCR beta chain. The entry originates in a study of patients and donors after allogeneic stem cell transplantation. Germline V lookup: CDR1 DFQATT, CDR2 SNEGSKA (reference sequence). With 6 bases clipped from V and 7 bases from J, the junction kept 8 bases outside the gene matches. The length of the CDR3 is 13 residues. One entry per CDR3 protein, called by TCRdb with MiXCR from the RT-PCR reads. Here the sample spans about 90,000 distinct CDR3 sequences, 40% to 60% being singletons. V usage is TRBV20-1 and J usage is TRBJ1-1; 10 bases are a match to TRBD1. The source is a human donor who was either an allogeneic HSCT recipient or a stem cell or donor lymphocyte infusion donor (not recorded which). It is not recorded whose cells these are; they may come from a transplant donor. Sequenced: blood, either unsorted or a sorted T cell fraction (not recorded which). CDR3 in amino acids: CSAFRDRGFEAFF. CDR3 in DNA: TGCAGTGCGTTCCGGGACAGGGGTTTTGAAGCTTTCTTT.